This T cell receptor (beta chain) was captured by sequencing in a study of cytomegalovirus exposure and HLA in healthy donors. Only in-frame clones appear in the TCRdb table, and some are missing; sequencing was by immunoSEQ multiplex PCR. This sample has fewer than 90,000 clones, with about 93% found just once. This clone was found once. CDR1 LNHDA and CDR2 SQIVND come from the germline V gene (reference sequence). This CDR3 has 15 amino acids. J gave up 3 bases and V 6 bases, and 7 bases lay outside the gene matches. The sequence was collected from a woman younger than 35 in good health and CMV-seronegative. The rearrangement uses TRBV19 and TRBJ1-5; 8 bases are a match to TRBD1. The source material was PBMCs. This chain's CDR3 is CASRMDRAANQPQHF. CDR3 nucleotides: TGTGCCAGTAGGATGGACAGGGCGGCCAATCAGCCCCAGCATTTT. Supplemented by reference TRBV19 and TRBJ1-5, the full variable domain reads DGGITQSPKYLFRKEGQNVTLSCEQNLNHDAMYWYRQDPGQGLRLIYYSQIVNDFQKGDIAEGYSVSREKKESFPLTVTSAQKNPTAFYLCASRMDRAANQPQHFGDGTRLSIL.